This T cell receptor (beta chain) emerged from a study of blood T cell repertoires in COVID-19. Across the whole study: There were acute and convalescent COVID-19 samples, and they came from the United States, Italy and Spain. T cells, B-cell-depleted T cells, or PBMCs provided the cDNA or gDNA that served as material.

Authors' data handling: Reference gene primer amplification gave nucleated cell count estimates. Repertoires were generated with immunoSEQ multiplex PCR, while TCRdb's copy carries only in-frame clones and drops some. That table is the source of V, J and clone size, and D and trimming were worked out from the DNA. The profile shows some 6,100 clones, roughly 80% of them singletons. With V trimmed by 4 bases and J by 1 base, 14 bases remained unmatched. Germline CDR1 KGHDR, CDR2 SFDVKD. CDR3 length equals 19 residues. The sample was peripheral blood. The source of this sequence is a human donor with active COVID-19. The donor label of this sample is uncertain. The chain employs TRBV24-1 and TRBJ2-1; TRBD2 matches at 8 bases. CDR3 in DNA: TGTGCCACCAGTGACACGAGTACTAGCGGAATGGAGTCCTACAATGAGCAGTTCTTC. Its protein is CATSDTSTSGMESYNEQFF.